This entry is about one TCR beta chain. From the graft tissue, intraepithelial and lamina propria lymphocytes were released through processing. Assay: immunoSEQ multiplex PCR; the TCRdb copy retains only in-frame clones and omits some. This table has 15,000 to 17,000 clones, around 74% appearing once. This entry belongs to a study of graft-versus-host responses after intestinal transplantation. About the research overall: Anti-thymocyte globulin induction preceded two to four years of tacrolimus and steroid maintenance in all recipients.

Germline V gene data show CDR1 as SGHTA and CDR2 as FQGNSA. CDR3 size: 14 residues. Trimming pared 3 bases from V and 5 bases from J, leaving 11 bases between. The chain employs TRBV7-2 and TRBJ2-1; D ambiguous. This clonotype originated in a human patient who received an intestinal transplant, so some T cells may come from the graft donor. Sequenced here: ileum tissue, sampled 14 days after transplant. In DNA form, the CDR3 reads TGTGCCAGCAGCTTTGCTAGGGTGAACAATGAGCAGTTCTTC. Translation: CASSFARVNNEQFF.